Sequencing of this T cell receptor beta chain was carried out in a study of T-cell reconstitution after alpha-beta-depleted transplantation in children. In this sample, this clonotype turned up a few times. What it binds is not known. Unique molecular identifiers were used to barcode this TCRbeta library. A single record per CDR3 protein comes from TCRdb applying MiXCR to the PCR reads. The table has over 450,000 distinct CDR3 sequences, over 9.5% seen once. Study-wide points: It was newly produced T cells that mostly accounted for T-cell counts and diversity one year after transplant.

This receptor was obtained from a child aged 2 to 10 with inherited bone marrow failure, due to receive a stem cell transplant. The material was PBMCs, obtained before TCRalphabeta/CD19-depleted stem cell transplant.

As DNA, the CDR3 is TGTGCCAGCAGCGTCCTTTTAGGACTAGCGGGAGAAGAGACCCAGTACTTC. It yields the protein CASSVLLGLAGEETQYF. V is TRBV28 and J is TRBJ2-5; 13 bases align to TRBD2. The junction had 10 bases not matched to a gene; V was cut back by 6 bases and J by 3 bases. This CDR3 contains 17 residues. Looked up from germline, CDR1 is MDHEN and CDR2 is SYDVKM.